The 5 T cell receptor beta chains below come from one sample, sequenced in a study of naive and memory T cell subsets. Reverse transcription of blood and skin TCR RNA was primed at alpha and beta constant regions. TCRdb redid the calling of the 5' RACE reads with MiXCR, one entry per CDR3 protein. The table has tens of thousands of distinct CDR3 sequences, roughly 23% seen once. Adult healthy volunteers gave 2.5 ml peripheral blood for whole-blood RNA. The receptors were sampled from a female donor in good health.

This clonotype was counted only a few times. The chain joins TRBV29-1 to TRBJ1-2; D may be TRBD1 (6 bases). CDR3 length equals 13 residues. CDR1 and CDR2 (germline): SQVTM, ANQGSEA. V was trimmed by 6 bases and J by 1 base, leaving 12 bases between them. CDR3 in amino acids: CSVADSYNYGYTF. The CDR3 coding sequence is TGCAGCGTAGCGGACAGTTATAACTATGGCTACACCTTC.

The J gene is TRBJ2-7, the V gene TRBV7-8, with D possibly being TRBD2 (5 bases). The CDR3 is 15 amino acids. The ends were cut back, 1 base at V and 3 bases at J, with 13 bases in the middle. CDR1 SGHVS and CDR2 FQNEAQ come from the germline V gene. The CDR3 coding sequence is TGTGCCAGCAGCTTAGGTTCGGGGAATATCTACGAGCAGTACTTC. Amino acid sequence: CASSLGSGNIYEQYF.

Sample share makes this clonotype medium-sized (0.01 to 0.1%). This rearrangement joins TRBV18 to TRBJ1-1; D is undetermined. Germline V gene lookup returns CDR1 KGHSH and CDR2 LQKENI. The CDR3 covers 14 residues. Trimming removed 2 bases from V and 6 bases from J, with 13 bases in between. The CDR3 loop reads CASSPIEGESEAFF. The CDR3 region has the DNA TGTGCCAGCTCACCAATTGAGGGCGAATCTGAAGCTTTCTTT. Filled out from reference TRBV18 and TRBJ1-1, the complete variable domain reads NAGVMQNPRHLVRRRGQEARLRCSPMKGHSHVYWYRQLPEEGLKFMVYLQKENIIDESGMPKERFSAEFPKEGPSILRIQQVVRGDSAAYFCASSPIEGESEAFFGQGTRLTVV.

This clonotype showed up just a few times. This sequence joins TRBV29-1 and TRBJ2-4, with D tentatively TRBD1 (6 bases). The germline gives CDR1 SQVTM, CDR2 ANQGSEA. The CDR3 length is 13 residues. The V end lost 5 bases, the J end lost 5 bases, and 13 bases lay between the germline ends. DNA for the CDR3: TGCAGCGTTTTCGCAGGGGCGGAAAACATTCAGTACTTC. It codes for CSVFAGAENIQYF. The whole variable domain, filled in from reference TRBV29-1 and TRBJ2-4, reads SAVISQKPSRDICQRGTSLTIQCQVDSQVTMMFWYRQQPGQSLTLIATANQGSEATYESGFVIDKFPISRPNLTFSTLTVSNMSPEDSSIYLCSVFAGAENIQYFGAGTRLSVL.

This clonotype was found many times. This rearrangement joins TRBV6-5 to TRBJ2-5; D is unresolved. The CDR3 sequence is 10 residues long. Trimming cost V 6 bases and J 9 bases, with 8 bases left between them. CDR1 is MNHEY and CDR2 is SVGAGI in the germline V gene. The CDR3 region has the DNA TGTGCCAGCAGCCAAACCCCCCAGTACTTC. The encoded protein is CASSQTPQYF.